This TCR beta chain was sequenced in a study of T cells in Graves' hyperthyroidism and ophthalmopathy (dated by TCRdb to about 2019). Background for the entire study: Peripheral blood was sampled at the time of initial diagnosis, prior to any treatment. To identify distinguishing TCR V-J signatures, a discovery cohort of around 100 patients was used, comprising under 45 with Graves' ophthalmopathy and approximately 57 with stable Graves' hyperthyroidism. An independent validation cohort of 18 to 20 hyperthyroidism patients and about 16 patients who later progressed to ophthalmopathy tested prospective prediction of ophthalmopathy. For training and testing, the 100 or so patients in the discovery cohort were randomly divided in a 7:3 ratio. Thyroid tissue and blood T-cell repertoires from about six Graves' hyperthyroidism patients were also compared in the study. Following sampling, methimazole starting at 30 mg daily was given to hyperthyroidism patients, and high-dose intravenous methylprednisolone was given to ophthalmopathy patients. According to the paper, TCR Vbeta CDR3 sequencing was carried out on 135 peripheral blood samples, which came from fewer than 50 ophthalmopathy, around 74 hyperthyroidism and approximately 17 progressor patients. Study-wide conclusions, independent of this receptor: During validation, the model predicted progression to ophthalmopathy a median of about 6.5 months ahead of onset, with around 71% sensitivity and roughly 72% specificity. No statistical method was used to fix the sample size in advance, and group allocation was not hidden from the investigators. A model built on a 13 V-J signature distinguished ophthalmopathy from stable hyperthyroidism, reaching 85% to 90% sensitivity and approximately 83% specificity in cross-validation and 80%/75% in testing. Most expanded thyroid clonotypes (frequency above 0.001) were also found in blood, which suggests that blood repertoires may mirror thyroid immune responses.

A patient counted as having stable Graves' hyperthyroidism if no progression to ophthalmopathy occurred over 18 months of follow-up. Hyperthyroidism patients were newly diagnosed, had a disease duration of under 2 months, and were aged 18 to 65 years. The study excluded patients with uncontrolled infections, other autoimmune diseases, pregnancy or lactation. Clinical symptoms, serum thyroxine and TRAb, thyroid ultrasound, and orbital computed tomography formed the basis for the diagnoses. PBMCs were isolated from 10 ml of fresh peripheral blood by Ficoll-Paque density gradient centrifugation. Total RNA was extracted with Trizol reagent, and quality was checked on an Agilent 2100 Bioanalyzer. The CDR3, from cysteine to phenylalanine, totals 14 residues. Only the CDR3 region is kept as DNA, spanning 42 bases read in frame from base 1. The germline V gene gives CDR1 as SGHTA and CDR2 as FQGTGA. At the junction V is shortened by 3 bases and J by 8 bases; bases outside the gene matches: 3.

Amplification of TCR beta CDR3 regions was carried out from RNA transcripts. For the first round of RT-PCR on the TCR CDR3, the HTBI primer set was used together with the Qiagen OneStep RT-PCR kit. Libraries were constructed in a second round of multiplex PCR, after which size selection and purification were performed. Sequencing of the libraries was done on an Illumina HiSeq2000 using paired-end 100 bp reads. Turning to the authors' computational methods: SOAPnuke was used to process the raw data, throwing out any read that contained adapters or uncalled bases, had a mean Phred below 15, or lacked an exact constant-primer or identifier match. COPE v1.2.5 was used to merge the high-quality paired reads, and each unique nucleotide sequence was defined as a clonotype. Clonotypes were aligned to IMGT TRBV, TRBD and TRBJ reference segments using MiTCR v1.1. The analysis was restricted to V-J combinations with a frequency above 0.0001, which together covered just over 99% of the repertoires. The TCS score was defined as the ratio of F50 (clonal expansion) to E x V (chaos), calculated using BLOSUM62-based TCRdist between CDR3 peptides within each V-J. Welch's t-statistics and random forest reduced around 520 V-J features to 13, which were used in a naive Bayes classifier (R e1071). TCRdb cleaned the public reads at Q25 with fastp, built clones with MiXCR and kept in-frame beta chains. CDR3 protein duplicates are merged, each entry listing the most common genes and DNA. In this record, the V and J calls reflect TCRdb's handling and not the investigators' own analysis. Here the sample has a few hundred thousand distinct CDR3 sequences; approximately 14% occur a single time. In total, the top ten clones hold approximately 8% of the sample.

This clonotype appeared many times. The clone's antigen remains unknown. Base qualities are not provided; no much larger clone lies one nucleotide away. The chain is made from TRBV7-3 and TRBJ2-1; TRBD1 agrees with 11 junctional bases. The TCR was taken from a woman aged 18 to 35 with Graves' hyperthyroidism. The sequenced sample was blood. The CDR3 protein sequence reads: CASSLGQGGDEQFF. The nucleotides read TGTGCCAGCAGCTTGGGACAGGGGGGCGATGAGCAGTTCTTC. When the CDR3 is completed using the reference TRBV7-3 and TRBJ2-1 genes on either side, the full variable domain is GAGVSQTPSNKVTEKGKYVELRCDPISGHTALYWYRQSLGQGPEFLIYFQGTGAADDSGLPNDRFFAVRPEGSVSTLKIQRTERGDSAVYLCASSLGQGGDEQFFGPGTRLTVL.